This entry lists 22 T cell receptor beta chains sequenced from one sample in a study of OX40 agonist ivuxolimab in advanced cancers. TCRdb's copy holds only in-frame clones and misses some; the assay was immunoSEQ multiplex PCR. The data show tens of thousands of clones, about 83% seen once. Source: CD4+ or CD8+ T cells sorted from blood, taken in a trial of the OX40 agonist ivuxolimab. Source of these receptors: an adult with an advanced solid tumor such as melanoma, head and neck, liver or kidney cancer.

The V call is TRBV9, the J call TRBJ2-2, with D possibly being TRBD2 (7 bases). V gave up 1 base and J gave up 4 bases, with 17 bases separating them. From germline, CDR1 is SGDLS and CDR2 YYNGEE. The CDR3 length is 17 residues. CDR3 in DNA: TGTGCCAGCAGCGTAATCCCGTCCGGGGGGCTCACCGGGGAGCTGTTTTTT. Translation gives CASSVIPSGGLTGELFF.

This rearrangement joins TRBV4-2 to TRBJ1-4, with 11 positions matching TRBD1. This CDR3 has 15 residues. From germline, CDR1 is LGHNA and CDR2 YNFKEQ. V lost 2 bases and J lost 6; bases outside the gene matches: 2. The DNA of the CDR3 is TGTGCCAGCAGCCAAACGGACAGGGGGCATGAAAAACTGTTTTTT. Protein: CASSQTDRGHEKLFF.

V gene TRBV27 combines with J gene TRBJ2-7; D is possibly TRBD2 (5 bases). Germline V CDR1 and CDR2: MNHEY, SMNVEV (reference sequence). The CDR3 covers 14 residues. V was shortened by 4 bases and J by 7 bases, with 17 bases between the two germline ends. CDR3 residues: CASSSSGVLWEQYF. As DNA, the CDR3 is TGTGCCAGCAGTTCCTCCGGGGTCCTTTGGGAGCAGTACTTC.

The V call is TRBV4-2, the J call TRBJ2-3, with 8 bases identical to TRBD2. The CDR3 has 18 amino acids. After removal of 8 bases from V and 0 bases from J, the junction contained 16 bases not matched to a gene. Germline assignment: CDR1 LGHNA and CDR2 YNFKEQ. DNA for the CDR3: TGTGCCAGCGGCCCATCCGGGGCGGGGGGCTTTAGCACAGATACGCAGTATTTT. Residues: CASGPSGAGGFSTDTQYF.

V is TRBV27 and J is TRBJ1-6, with 7 bases that match TRBD1. The germline gives CDR1 MNHEY, CDR2 SMNVEV (reference sequence). The CDR3 covers 16 residues. J lost 6 bases, V lost 2 bases, and 7 bases had no gene match. The CDR3 nucleotides are TGTGCCAGCAGTTTACTGACAGGGCCTTCTAATTCACCCCTCCACTTT. It specifies CASSLLTGPSNSPLHF.

The chain links TRBV29-1 to TRBJ1-2, with 7 nucleotides matching TRBD1. The CDR3 is 13 residues long. The V gene end was trimmed by 7 bases and the J gene end by 8 bases; junction bases not matched to a gene: 13. Germline lookup yields CDR1 SQVTM and CDR2 ANQGSEA. This chain's CDR3 is CSALPTGEGGYTF. CDR3 bases: TGCAGCGCCCTTCCAACAGGGGAGGGCGGCTACACCTTC.

V usage is TRBV6-5 and J usage is TRBJ1-3, with D hard to call. The CDR3 is 11 amino acids. The germline V gene has CDR1 MNHEY and CDR2 SVGAGI. The CDR3 is CGAGAGNTIYF. As DNA, the CDR3 is TGTGGGGCAGGCGCTGGAAACACCATATATTTT.

The chain has TRBV4-1 and TRBJ2-7; maybe TRBD1 (6 bases). The CDR3 spans 14 residues. Trimming stripped 2 bases from V and 3 bases from J, with 11 bases between. Germline lookup yields CDR1 MGHRA and CDR2 YSYEKL. CDR3 coding DNA: TGCGCCAGCAGCCAACTACGAGGGGGCTACGAGCAGTACTTC. This encodes CASSQLRGGYEQYF.

The rearrangement links TRBV6-1 to TRBJ1-1, with D possibly matching TRBD1 (5 bases). The CDR3 extends over 15 amino acids. V dropped 0 bases and J dropped 4 bases, with 12 bases sitting between them. Germline CDR1 and CDR2: MNHNS and SASEGT. CDR3 bases: TGTGCCAGCAGTGAAGCTTGGGGACGGAGCACTGAAGCTTTCTTT. Translated, it gives CASSEAWGRSTEAFF.

This clone was found once. The chain recombines TRBV7-8 with TRBJ2-1; 12 bases align to TRBD2. This CDR3 has 20 amino acids. V lost 0 bases to trimming and J lost 0 bases; unmatched junction nucleotides: 9. CDR1 and CDR2 from the germline V gene are SGHVS and FQNEAQ. CDR3 bases: TGTGCCAGCAGCTTAGCCCCGAGGCTAGCGGGGGGGAGCTCCTACAATGAGCAGTTCTTC. Translating it yields CASSLAPRLAGGSSYNEQFF. Looking up the rest from reference TRBV7-8 and TRBJ2-1 gives the full variable domain: GAGVSQSPRYKVAKRGQDVALRCDPISGHVSLFWYQQALGQGPEFLTYFQNEAQLDKSGLPSDRFFAERPEGSVSTLKIQRTQQEDSAVYLCASSLAPRLAGGSSYNEQFFGPGTRLTVL.

The chain has TRBV11-2 and TRBJ1-3; possible D gene TRBD1, 5 bases. This CDR3 is built from 15 residues. V lost 3 bases and J lost 4, with 13 bases in between. Germline V CDR1 and CDR2: SGHAT, FQNNGV. The CDR3 reads CASSFQGAGGNTIYF. In DNA, the CDR3 is TGTGCCAGCAGCTTCCAAGGGGCGGGAGGAAACACCATATATTTT. The full variable domain, its missing parts supplied by reference TRBV11-2 and TRBJ1-3, is EAGVAQSPRYKIIEKRQSVAFWCNPISGHATLYWYQQILGQGPKLLIQFQNNGVVDDSQLPKDRFSAERLKGVDSTLKIQPAKLEDSAVYLCASSFQGAGGNTIYFGEGSWLTVV.

This rearrangement joins TRBV28 to TRBJ2-5, with TRBD1 identical over 8 bases. CDR1 and CDR2 from the germline V gene are MDHEN and SYDVKM. Trimming at V came to 6 bases and at J to 5 bases, leaving 8 bases not matched to a gene. This CDR3 has 14 amino acids. Written as DNA, the CDR3 is TGTGCCAGCAGCCAACTAACAGGGGGGGAGACCCAGTACTTC. Amino acid sequence: CASSQLTGGETQYF.

V and J are TRBV6-5 and TRBJ1-2; D gene ambiguous. The CDR3 covers 15 residues. The ends were cut back, 0 bases at V and 6 bases at J, with 14 bases in the middle. Per the germline V gene, CDR1 is MNHEY and CDR2 is SVGAGI. CDR3 sequence (DNA): TGTGCCAGCAGTTACTCGACCAATCCGCGGGATGGCTACACCTTC. It encodes CASSYSTNPRDGYTF.

This chain uses TRBV4-3 with TRBJ2-5; D gene ambiguous. Germline V lookup: CDR1 LGHNA, CDR2 YSLEER. V was trimmed by 0 bases and J by 4 bases, leaving 12 bases between them. This CDR3 spans 15 amino acids. CDR3 sequence reads: CASSQDWPAGETQYF. CDR3 in DNA: TGCGCCAGCAGCCAAGATTGGCCAGCCGGAGAGACCCAGTACTTC.

The rearrangement joins TRBV14 to TRBJ2-7; no reliable D call. This CDR3 has 14 residues. The V and J ends lost 1 base and 5 bases respectively, with 12 bases between them. Germline CDR1 and CDR2: SGHDN and FVKESK. The CDR3 spells CASSQAAPSHEQYF. The CDR3 DNA sequence: TGTGCCAGCAGCCAAGCAGCTCCCAGCCACGAGCAGTACTTC. Drawing the rest from reference TRBV14 and TRBJ2-7, the complete variable domain is EAGVTQFPSHSVIEKGQTVTLRCDPISGHDNLYWYRRVMGKEIKFLLHFVKESKQDESGMPNNRFLAERTGGTYSTLKVQPAELEDSGVYFCASSQAAPSHEQYFGPGTRLTVT.

The chain recombines TRBV27 with TRBJ1-6; 9 bases match TRBD1. In germline, CDR1 is MNHEY, CDR2 SMNVEV (reference sequence). V gave up 2 bases and J gave up 7 bases; unmatched junction bases: 6. The CDR3 runs to 16 residues. The CDR3, as DNA: TGTGCCAGCAGTTTAATACAGGGGGCGCCGAATTCACCCCTCCACTTT. Translating it yields CASSLIQGAPNSPLHF.

The chain carries TRBV6-6 and TRBJ2-5; TRBD1 is a possible D gene (6 bases). Germline V lookup: CDR1 MNHNY, CDR2 SVGAGI (reference sequence). The CDR3 totals 16 residues. The V and J ends lost 0 bases and 3 bases respectively, with 14 bases between them. CDR3 sequence (DNA): TGTGCCAGCAGTTACTCGAAACAGGGAACGAAAGAGACCCAGTACTTC. Translating it yields CASSYSKQGTKETQYF.

The CDR3 coding sequence is TGCGCCAGCAGCCCGACCGTCGGGGTAGATGAAAAACTGTTTTTT. It codes for CASSPTVGVDEKLFF. The chain carries TRBV4-3 and TRBJ1-4; the D is unclear. The CDR3 consists of 15 residues. Germline V gene data show CDR1 as LGHNA and CDR2 as YSLEER. The germline V and J ends were trimmed by 4 bases and 6 bases, with 15 bases remaining between them.

V usage is TRBV10-1 and J usage is TRBJ2-3; D is uncertain. CDR1 and CDR2 from the germline V gene are WNHNN and SYGVQD (reference sequence). There are 14 residues in the CDR3. The germline V and J ends were trimmed by 2 bases and 2 bases, with 8 bases remaining between them. The CDR3 sequence is CASSEHRITDTQYF. The CDR3 DNA reads TGCGCCAGCAGTGAGCACAGAATCACAGATACGCAGTATTTT.

Comment on this clone: A junction boundary mismatches the germline segment, possibly from a read error. V is TRBV5-1 and J is TRBJ1-1, with 10 positions matching TRBD1. Per germline, CDR1 SGHRS and CDR2 YFSETQ. The CDR3 sequence is 15 residues long. Written as DNA, the CDR3 is TGCGTCAGCAGCTTTGACAGGGGGCCTGGCACTGAAGCTTTCTTT. Protein: CVSSFDRGPGTEAFF.

V usage is TRBV30 and J usage is TRBJ1-4, with D possibly being TRBD1 (6 bases). V was clipped by 5 bases and J by 5 bases, with 12 bases between them. This CDR3 has 13 residues. CDR1 is GTSNPN, CDR2 SVGIG, per germline (reference sequence). CDR3 protein: CAWEQGRNEKLFF. The CDR3 nucleotides read TGTGCCTGGGAACAGGGAAGAAATGAAAAACTGTTTTTT.

The chain joins TRBV2 to TRBJ2-2; no firm D call. With 3 bases removed from V and 4 bases from J, the gap between germline ends came to 9 bases. Germline loops: CDR1 SNHLY, CDR2 FYNNEI. This CDR3 spans 14 amino acids. The DNA for the CDR3 is TGTGCCAGCAGTGATTCAGAACTCACCGGGGAGCTGTTTTTT. Protein: CASSDSELTGELFF.